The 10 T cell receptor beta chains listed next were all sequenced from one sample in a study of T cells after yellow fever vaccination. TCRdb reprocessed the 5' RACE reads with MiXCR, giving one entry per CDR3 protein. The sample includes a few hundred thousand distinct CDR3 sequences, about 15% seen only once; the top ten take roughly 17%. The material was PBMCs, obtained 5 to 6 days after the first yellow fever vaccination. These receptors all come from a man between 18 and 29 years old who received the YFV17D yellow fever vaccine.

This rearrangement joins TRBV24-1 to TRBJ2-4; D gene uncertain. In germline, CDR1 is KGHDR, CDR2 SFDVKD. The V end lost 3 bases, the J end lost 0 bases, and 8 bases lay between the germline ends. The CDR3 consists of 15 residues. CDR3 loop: CATSDRPVAKNIQYF. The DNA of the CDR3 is TGTGCCACCAGTGATCGGCCGGTAGCCAAAAACATTCAGTACTTC.

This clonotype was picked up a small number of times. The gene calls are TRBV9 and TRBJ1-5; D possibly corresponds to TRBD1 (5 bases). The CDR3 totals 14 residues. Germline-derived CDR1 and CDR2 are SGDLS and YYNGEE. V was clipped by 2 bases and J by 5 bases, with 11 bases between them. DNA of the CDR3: TGTGCCAGCAGCGTCACAGACAGTTATCAGCCCCAGCATTTT. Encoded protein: CASSVTDSYQPQHF.

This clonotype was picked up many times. In nucleotides, the CDR3 is TGTGCCAGCTCCCGGGAGACCGCGAATGAAAAACTGTTTTTT. Its translation: CASSRETANEKLFF. The chain is built from TRBV12-3 or TRBV12-4 and TRBJ1-4; no clear D. The CDR3 is 14 amino acids. The V and J ends lost 8 bases and 5 bases respectively, with 15 bases between them.

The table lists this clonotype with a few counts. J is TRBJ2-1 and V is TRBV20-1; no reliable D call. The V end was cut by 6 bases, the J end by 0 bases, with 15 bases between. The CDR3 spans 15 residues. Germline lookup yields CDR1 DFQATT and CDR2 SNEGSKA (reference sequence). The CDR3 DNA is TGCAGTGCCCATACTCCTTATAGCTCCTACAATGAGCAGTTCTTC. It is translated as CSAHTPYSSYNEQFF.

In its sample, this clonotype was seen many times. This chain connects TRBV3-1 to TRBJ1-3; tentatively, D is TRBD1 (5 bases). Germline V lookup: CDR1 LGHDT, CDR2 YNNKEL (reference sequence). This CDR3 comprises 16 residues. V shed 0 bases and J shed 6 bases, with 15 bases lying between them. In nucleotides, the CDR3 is TGTGCCAGCAGCCAAGAGGGTAGGGGCGCCGAAAACACCATATATTTT. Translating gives CASSQEGRGAENTIYF. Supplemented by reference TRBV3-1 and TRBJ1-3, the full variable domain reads DTAVSQTPKYLVTQMGNDKSIKCEQNLGHDTMYWYKQDSKKFLKIMFSYNNKELIINETVPNRFSPKSPDKAHLNLHINSLELGDSAVYFCASSQEGRGAENTIYFGEGSWLTVV.

In DNA form, the CDR3 reads TGTGCCAGCAGCCAACCAGGGGGACCTAGCTCCTACGAGCAGTACTTC. It codes for CASSQPGGPSSYEQYF. The chain combines TRBV6-2 or TRBV6-3 with TRBJ2-7, with TRBD1 matching 7 bases. After removal of 6 bases from V and 0 bases from J, the junction contained 11 bases not matched to a gene. This CDR3 comprises 16 residues. Germline lookup yields CDR1 MNHEY and CDR2 SVGEGT.

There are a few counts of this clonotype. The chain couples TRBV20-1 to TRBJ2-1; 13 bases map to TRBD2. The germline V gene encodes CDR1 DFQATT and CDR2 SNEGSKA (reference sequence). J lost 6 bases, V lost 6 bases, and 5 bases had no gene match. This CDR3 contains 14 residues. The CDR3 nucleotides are TGCAGTGCGAGGACTAGCGGGGGCTTCAATGAGCAGTTCTTC. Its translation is CSARTSGGFNEQFF.

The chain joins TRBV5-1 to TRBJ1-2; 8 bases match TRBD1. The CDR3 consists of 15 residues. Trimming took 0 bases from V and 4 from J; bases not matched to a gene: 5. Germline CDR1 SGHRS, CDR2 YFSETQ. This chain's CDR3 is CASSLGGTGSYGYTF. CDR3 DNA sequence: TGCGCCAGCAGCTTGGGCGGGACAGGCTCCTATGGCTACACCTTC.

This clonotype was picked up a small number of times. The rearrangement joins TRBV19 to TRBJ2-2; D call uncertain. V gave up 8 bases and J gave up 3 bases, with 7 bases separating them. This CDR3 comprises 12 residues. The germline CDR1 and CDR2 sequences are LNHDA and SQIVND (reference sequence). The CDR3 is CASLGYTGELFF. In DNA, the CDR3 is TGTGCCAGTCTAGGGTACACCGGGGAGCTGTTTTTT.

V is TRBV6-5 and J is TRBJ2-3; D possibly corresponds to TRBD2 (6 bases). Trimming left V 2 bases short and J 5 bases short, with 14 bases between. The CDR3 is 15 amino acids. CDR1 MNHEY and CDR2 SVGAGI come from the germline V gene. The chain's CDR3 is CASSYGRGWGDTQYF. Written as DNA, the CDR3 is TGTGCCAGCAGTTACGGGCGGGGCTGGGGAGATACGCAGTATTTT.